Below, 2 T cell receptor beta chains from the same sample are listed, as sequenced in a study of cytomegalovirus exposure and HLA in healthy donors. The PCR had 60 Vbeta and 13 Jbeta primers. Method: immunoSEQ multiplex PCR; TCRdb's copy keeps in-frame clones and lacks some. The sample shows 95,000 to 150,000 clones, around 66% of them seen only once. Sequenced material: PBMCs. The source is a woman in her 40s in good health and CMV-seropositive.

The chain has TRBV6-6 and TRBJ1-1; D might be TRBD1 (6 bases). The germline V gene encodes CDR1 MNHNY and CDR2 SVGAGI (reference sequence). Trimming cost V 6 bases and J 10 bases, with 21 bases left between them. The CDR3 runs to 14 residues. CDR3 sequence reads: CASRRPGQSGVAFF. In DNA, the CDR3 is TGTGCCAGCAGACGCCCCGGACAGTCAGGGGTAGCTTTCTTT.

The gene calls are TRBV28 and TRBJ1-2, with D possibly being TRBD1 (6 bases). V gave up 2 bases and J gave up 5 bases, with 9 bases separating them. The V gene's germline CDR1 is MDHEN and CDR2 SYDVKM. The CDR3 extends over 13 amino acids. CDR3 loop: CASSLRGAYGYTF. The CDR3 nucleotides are TGTGCCAGCAGTTTACGGGGGGCTTATGGCTACACCTTC.